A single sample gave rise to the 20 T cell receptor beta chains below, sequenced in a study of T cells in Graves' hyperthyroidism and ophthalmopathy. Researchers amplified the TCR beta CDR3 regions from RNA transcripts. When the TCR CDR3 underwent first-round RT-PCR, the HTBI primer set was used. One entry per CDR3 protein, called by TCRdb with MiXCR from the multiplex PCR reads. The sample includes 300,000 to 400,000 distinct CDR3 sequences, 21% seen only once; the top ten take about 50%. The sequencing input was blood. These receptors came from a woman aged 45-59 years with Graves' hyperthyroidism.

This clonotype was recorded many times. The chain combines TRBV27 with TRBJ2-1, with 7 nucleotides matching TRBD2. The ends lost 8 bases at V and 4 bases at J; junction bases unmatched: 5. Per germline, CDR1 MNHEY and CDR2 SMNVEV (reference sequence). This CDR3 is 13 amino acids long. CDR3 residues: CASAGRAYNEQFF. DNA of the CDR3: TGTGCCAGCGCAGGGAGGGCGTACAATGAGCAGTTCTTC.

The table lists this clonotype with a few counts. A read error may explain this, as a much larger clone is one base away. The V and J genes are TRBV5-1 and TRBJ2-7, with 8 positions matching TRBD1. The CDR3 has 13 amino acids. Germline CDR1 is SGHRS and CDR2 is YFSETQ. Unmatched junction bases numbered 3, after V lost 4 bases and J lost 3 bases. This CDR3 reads CASSRQGIYEQYF. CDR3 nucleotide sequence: TGCGCCAGCAGCCGACAGGGGATCTACGAGCAGTACTTC. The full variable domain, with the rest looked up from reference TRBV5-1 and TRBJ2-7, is KAGVTQTPRYLIKTRGQQVTLSCSPISGHRSVSWYQQTPGQGLQFLFEYFSETQRNKGNFPGRFSGRQFSNSRSEMNVSTLELGDSALYLCASSRQGIYEQYFGPGTRLTVT.

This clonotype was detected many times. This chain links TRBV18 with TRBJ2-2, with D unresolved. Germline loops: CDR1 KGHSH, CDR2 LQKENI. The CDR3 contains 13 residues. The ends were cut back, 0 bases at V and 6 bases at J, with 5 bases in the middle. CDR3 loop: CASSPPGPGELFF. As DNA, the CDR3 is TGTGCCAGCTCACCACCAGGGCCCGGGGAGCTGTTTTTT.

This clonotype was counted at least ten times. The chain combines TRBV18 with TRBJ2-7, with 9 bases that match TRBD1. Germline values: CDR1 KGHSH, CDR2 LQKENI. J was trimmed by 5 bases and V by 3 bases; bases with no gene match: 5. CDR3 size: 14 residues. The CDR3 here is CASSPSTGGDEQYF. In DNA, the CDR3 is TGTGCCAGCTCACCCTCGACAGGGGGGGACGAGCAGTACTTC.

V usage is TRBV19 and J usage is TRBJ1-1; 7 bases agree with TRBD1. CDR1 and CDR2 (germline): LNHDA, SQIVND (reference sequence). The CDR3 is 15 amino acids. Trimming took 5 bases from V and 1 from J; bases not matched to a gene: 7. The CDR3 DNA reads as TGTGCCAGTAGTGTCAGGGGGGATCCGAACACTGAAGCTTTCTTT. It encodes CASSVRGDPNTEAFF.

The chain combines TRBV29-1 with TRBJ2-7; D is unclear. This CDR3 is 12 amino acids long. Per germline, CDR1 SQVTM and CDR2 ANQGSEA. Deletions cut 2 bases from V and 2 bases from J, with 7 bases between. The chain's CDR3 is CSVEKGTYEQYF. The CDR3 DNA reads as TGCAGCGTTGAAAAGGGAACCTACGAGCAGTACTTC.

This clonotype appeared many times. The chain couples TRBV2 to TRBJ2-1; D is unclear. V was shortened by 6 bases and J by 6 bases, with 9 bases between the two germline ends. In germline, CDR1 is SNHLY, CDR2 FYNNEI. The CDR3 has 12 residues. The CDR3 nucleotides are TGTGCCAGCAGCCTCTCCCCCAATGAGCAGTTCTTC. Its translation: CASSLSPNEQFF.

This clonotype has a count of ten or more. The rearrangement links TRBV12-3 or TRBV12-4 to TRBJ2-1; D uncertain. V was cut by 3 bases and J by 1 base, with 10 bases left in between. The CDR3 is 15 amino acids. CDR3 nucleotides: TGTGCCAGCAGTTTCGGAGACCCGTCCTACAATGAGCAGTTCTTC. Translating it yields CASSFGDPSYNEQFF.

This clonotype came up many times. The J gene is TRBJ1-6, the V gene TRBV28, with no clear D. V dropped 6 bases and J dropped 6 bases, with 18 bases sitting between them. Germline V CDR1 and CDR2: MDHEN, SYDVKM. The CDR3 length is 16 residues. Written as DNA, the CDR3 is TGTGCCAGCAGATATCGGACGGTTAGCTTTAATTCACCCCTCCACTTT. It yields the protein CASRYRTVSFNSPLHF.

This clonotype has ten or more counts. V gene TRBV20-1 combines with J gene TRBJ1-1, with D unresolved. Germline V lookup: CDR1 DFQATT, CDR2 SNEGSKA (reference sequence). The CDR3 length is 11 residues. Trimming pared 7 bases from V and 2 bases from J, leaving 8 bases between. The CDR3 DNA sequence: TGCAGTGTAAACACAAACACTGAAGCTTTCTTT. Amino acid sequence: CSVNTNTEAFF.

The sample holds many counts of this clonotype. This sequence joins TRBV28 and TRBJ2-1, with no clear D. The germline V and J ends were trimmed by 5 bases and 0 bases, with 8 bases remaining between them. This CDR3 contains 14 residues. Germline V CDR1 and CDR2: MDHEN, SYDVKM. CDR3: CASSPQSSYNEQFF. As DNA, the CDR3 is TGTGCCAGCAGTCCACAGAGCTCCTACAATGAGCAGTTCTTC.

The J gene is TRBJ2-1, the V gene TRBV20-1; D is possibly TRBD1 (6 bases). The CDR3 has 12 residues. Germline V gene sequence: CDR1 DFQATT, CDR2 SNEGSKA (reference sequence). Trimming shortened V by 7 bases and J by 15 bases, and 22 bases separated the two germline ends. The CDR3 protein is CSVPRTDSVLFF. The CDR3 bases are TGCAGTGTTCCTCGGACAGACTCCGTTCTGTTCTTC.

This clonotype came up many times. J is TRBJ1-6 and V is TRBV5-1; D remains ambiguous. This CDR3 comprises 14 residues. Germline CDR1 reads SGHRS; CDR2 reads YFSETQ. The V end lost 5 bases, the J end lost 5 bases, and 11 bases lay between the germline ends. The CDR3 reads CASSGEPDNSPLHF. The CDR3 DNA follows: TGCGCCAGCAGTGGTGAACCGGATAATTCACCCCTCCACTTT.

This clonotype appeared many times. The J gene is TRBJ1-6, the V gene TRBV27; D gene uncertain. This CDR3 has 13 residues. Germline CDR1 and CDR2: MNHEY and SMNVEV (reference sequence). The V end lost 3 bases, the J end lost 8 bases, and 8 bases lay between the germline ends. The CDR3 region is CASSFLRDSPLHF. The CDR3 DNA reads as TGTGCCAGCAGTTTCCTTAGGGATTCACCCCTCCACTTT.

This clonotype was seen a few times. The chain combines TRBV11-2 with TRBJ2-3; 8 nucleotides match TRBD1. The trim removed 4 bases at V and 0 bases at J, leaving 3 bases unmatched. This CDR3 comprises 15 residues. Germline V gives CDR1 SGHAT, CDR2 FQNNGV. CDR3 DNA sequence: TGTGCCAGCAGCTCGACAGGGGCTAGCACAGATACGCAGTATTTT. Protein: CASSSTGASTDTQYF.

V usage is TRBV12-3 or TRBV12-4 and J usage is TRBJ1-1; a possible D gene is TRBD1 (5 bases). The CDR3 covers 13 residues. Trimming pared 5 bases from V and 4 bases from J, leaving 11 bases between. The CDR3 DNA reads TGTGCCAGCAGTCTACAGGTCTCCACTGAAGCTTTCTTT. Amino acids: CASSLQVSTEAFF.

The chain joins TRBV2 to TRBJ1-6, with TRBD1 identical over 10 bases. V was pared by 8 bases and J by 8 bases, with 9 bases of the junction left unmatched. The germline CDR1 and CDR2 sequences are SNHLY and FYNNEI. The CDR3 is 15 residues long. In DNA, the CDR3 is TGTGCCAGCTCCCAGGGACAGGGGTTGTATTCACCCCTCCACTTT. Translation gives CASSQGQGLYSPLHF.

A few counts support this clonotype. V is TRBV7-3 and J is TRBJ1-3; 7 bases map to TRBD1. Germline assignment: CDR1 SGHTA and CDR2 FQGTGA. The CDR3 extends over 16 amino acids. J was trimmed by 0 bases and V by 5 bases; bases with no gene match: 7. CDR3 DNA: TGTGCCAGCAGCCCCGGGACAGCTAACTCTGGAAACACCATATATTTT. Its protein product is CASSPGTANSGNTIYF.

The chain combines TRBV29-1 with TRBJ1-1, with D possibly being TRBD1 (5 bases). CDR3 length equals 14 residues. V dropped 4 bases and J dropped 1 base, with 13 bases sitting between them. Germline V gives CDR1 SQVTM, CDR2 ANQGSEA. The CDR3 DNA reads TGCAGCGTTGTAGGGCAGGGCCGGAACACTGAAGCTTTCTTT. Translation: CSVVGQGRNTEAFF.

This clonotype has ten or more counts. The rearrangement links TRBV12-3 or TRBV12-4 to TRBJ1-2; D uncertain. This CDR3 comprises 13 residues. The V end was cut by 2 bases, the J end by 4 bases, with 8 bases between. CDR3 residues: CASSLNPTYGYTF. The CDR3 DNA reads TGTGCCAGCAGTTTAAACCCTACCTATGGCTACACCTTC.